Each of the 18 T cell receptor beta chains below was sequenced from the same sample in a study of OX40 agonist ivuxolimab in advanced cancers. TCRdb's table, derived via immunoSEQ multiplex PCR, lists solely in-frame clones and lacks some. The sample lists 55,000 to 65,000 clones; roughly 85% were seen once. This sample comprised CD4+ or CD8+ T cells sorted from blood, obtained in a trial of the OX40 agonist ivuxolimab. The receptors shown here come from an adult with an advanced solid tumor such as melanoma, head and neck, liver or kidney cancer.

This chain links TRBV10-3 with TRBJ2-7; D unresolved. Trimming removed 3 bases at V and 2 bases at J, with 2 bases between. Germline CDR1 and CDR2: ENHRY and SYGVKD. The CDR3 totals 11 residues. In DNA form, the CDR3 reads TGTGCCATCAGTGACACCTACGAGCAGTACTTC. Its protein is CAISDTYEQYF.

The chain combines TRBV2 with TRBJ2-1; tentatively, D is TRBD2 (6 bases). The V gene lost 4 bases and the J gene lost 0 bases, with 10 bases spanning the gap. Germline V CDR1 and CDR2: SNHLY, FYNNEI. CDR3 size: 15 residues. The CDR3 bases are TGTGCCAGCAGTGTAGGCGGGACCTCCTACAATGAGCAGTTCTTC. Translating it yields CASSVGGTSYNEQFF.

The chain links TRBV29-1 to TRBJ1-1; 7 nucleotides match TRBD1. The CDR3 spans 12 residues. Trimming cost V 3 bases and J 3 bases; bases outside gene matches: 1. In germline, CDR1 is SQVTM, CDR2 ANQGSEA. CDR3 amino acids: CSVDRGDTEAFF. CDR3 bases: TGCAGCGTTGACAGGGGGGACACTGAAGCTTTCTTT.

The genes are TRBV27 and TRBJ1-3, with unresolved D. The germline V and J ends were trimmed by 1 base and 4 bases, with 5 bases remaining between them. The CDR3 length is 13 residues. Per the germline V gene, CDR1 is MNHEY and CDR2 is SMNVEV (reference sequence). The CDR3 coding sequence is TGTGCCAGCAGTTTATTGCAGGGAAACACCATATATTTT. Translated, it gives CASSLLQGNTIYF.

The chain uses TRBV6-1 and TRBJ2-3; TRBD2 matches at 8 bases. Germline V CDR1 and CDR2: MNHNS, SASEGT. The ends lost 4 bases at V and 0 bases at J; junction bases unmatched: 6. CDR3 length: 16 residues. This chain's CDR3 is CASSGQASGSTDTQYF. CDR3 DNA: TGTGCCAGCAGTGGTCAGGCTAGCGGGAGCACAGATACGCAGTATTTT.

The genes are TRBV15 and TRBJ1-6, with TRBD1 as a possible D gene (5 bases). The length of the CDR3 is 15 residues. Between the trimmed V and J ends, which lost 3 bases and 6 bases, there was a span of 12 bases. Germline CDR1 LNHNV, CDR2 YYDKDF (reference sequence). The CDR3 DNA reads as TGTGCCACCAGCAGGGGTAGGGACGCTAATTCACCCCTCCACTTT. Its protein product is CATSRGRDANSPLHF.

DNA for the CDR3: TGTGCCTGGAGGACCCCAGACAGGGCCTACGAGCAGTACTTC. This encodes CAWRTPDRAYEQYF. The genes are TRBV30 and TRBJ2-7; 7 bases line up with TRBD1. The germline gives CDR1 GTSNPN, CDR2 SVGIG (reference sequence). The CDR3 is 14 amino acids. V dropped 3 bases and J dropped 2; count of bases not matched to a gene: 7.

The CDR3 spells CASSSPGPGNTGELFF. The DNA of the CDR3 is TGTGCCAGCAGTTCCCCGGGACCCGGGAACACCGGGGAGCTGTTTTTT. This chain links TRBV28 with TRBJ2-2, with D tentatively TRBD1 or TRBD2 (5 bases each). This CDR3 contains 16 residues. Trimming pared 4 bases from V and 1 base from J, leaving 13 bases between. Germline values: CDR1 MDHEN, CDR2 SYDVKM.

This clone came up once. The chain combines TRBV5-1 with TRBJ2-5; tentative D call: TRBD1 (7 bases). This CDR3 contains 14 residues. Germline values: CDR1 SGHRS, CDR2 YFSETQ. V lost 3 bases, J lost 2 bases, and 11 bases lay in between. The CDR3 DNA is TGCGCCAGCAGCTCCCAGGGGGGTCAAGAGACCCAGTACTTC. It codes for CASSSQGGQETQYF. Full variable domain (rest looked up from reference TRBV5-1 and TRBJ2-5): KAGVTQTPRYLIKTRGQQVTLSCSPISGHRSVSWYQQTPGQGLQFLFEYFSETQRNKGNFPGRFSGRQFSNSRSEMNVSTLELGDSALYLCASSSQGGQETQYFGPGTRLLVL.

This CDR3 is CASRGQYGETQYF. The CDR3 nucleotides are TGTGCCAGCAGGGGACAGTATGGAGAGACCCAGTACTTC. V usage is TRBV6-1 and J usage is TRBJ2-5; 7 bases map to TRBD1. CDR1 and CDR2 (germline): MNHNS, SASEGT. The CDR3 loop spans 13 amino acids. J gave up 4 bases and V 6 bases, and 5 bases lay outside the gene matches.

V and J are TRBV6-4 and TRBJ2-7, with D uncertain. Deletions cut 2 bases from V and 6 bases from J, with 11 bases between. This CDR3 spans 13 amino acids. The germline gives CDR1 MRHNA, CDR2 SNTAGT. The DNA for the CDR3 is TGTGCCAGCAGTGACGCCGACTCTTGCGAGCAGTACTTC. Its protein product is CASSDADSCEQYF.

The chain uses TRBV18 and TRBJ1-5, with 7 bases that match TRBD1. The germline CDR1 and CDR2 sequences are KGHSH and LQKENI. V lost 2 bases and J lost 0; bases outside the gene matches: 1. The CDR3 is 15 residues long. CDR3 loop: CASSPEGASNQPQHF. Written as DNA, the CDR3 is TGTGCCAGCTCACCAGAGGGGGCTAGCAATCAGCCCCAGCATTTT.

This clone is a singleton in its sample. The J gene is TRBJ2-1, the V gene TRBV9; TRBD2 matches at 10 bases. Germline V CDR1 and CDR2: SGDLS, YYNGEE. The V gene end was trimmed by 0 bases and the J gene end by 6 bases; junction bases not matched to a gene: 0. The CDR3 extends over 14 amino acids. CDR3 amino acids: CASSVGTSGNEQFF. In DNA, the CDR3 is TGTGCCAGCAGCGTAGGGACTAGCGGCAATGAGCAGTTCTTC.

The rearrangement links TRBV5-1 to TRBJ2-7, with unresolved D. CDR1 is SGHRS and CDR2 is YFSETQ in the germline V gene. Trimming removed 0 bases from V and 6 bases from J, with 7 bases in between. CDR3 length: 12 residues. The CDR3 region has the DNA TGCGCCAGCAGCTTGGGAGGCTCCGAGCAGTACTTC. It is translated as CASSLGGSEQYF.

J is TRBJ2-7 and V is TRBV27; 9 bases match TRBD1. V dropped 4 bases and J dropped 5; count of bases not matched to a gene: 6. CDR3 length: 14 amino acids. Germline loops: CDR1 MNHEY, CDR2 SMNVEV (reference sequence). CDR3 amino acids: CASSSGQGPHEQYF. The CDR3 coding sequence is TGTGCCAGCAGTTCGGGACAGGGTCCCCACGAGCAGTACTTC.

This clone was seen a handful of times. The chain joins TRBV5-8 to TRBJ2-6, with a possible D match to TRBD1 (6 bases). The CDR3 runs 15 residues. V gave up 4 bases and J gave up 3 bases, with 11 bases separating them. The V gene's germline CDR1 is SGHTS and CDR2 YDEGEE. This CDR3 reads CASSGTGFGANVLTF. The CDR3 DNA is TGTGCCAGCAGCGGAACAGGGTTTGGGGCCAACGTCCTGACTTTC.

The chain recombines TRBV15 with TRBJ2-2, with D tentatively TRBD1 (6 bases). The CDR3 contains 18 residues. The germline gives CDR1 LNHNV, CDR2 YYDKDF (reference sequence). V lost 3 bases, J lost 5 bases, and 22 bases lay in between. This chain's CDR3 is CATSRTPWGRQRTGELFF. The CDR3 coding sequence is TGTGCCACCAGCAGGACACCGTGGGGGCGGCAGAGGACCGGGGAGCTGTTTTTT.

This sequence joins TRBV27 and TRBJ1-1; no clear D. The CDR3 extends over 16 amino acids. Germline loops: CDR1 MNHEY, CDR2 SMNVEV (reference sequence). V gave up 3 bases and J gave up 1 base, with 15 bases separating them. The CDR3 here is CASSFWQPRTNTEAFF. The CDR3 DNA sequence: TGTGCCAGCAGTTTTTGGCAGCCAAGAACGAACACTGAAGCTTTCTTT.